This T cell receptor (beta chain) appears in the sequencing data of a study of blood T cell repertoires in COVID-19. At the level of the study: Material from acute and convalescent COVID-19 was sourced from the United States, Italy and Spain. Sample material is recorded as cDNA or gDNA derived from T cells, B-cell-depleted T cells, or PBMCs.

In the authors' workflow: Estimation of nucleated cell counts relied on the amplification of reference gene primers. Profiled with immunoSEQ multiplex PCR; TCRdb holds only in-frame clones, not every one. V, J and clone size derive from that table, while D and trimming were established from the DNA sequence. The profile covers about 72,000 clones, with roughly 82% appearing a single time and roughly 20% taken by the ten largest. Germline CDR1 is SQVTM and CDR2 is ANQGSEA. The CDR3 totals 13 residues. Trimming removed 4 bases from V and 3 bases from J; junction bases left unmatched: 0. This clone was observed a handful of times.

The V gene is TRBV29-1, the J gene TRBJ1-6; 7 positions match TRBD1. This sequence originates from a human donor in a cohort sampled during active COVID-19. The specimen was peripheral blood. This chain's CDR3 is CSVGDSYNSPLHF. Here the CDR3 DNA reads TGCAGCGTTGGGGACAGCTATAATTCACCCCTCCACTTT.